The sequence of this T cell receptor (beta chain) was determined in a study of CD8 T cells in Susac syndrome. RNA totalling 0.5 to 1 ug underwent reverse transcription with random hexamers. Each CDR3 protein is one row after TCRdb ran MiXCR on the immunoSEQ multiplex PCR reads. The profile shows 180,000 or so distinct CDR3 sequences, around 94% of them singletons. The sample consisted of CD4+ T cells from PBMCs. This sequence was found in a human donor in good health.

CDR3 residues: CASSHGGTEAFF. The CDR3 nucleotides are TGTGCCAGCAGCCACGGGGGGACAGAAGCTTTCTTT. The chain couples TRBV3-1 to TRBJ1-1; weak D call: TRBD1 (6 bases). The germline gives CDR1 LGHDT, CDR2 YNNKEL (reference sequence). This CDR3 spans 12 amino acids. V was cut by 3 bases and J by 8 bases, with 10 bases left in between.